These 13 T cell receptor beta chains were all obtained from the same sample, sequenced in a study of blood T cell repertoires in COVID-19. Clones were sequenced by immunoSEQ multiplex PCR, and TCRdb holds only the in-frame ones, with some missing. The sample consists of about 100,000 clones, over 65% of them appearing once. Sequenced input: peripheral blood. Receptors were obtained from a human donor in a cohort sampled during active COVID-19.

V usage is TRBV7-9 and J usage is TRBJ2-2, with 7 bases lining up with TRBD1. The CDR3 is 15 amino acids. V lost 1 base and J lost 6; bases outside the gene matches: 5. CDR1 and CDR2 (germline): SEHNR, FQNEAQ (reference sequence). Written as DNA, the CDR3 is TGTGCCAGCAGCTTAGGACAGGGATACGCCGGGGAGCTGTTTTTT. It codes for CASSLGQGYAGELFF.

The rearrangement joins TRBV6-2 or TRBV6-3 to TRBJ1-5; TRBD1 is a possible D gene (6 bases). The germline V gene encodes CDR1 MNHEY and CDR2 SVGEGT. V gave up 2 bases and J gave up 5 bases, with 19 bases separating them. CDR3 length: 17 residues. CDR3 nucleotide sequence: TGTGCCAGCAGTTACGGGTCAGGGGTTGAATTTCATCAGCCCCAGCATTTT. Protein sequence: CASSYGSGVEFHQPQHF.

The V call is TRBV3-1 (or the pseudogene TRBV3-2), the J call TRBJ2-2; 7 bases line up with TRBD1. The germline V gene has CDR1 LGHDT and CDR2 YNNKEL (reference sequence). Trimming at V came to 1 base and at J to 4 bases, leaving 3 bases not matched to a gene. The CDR3 sequence is 15 residues long. The CDR3 nucleotides are TGTGCCAGCAGCCAAGGGACAGGATCCACCGGGGAGCTGTTTTTT. Amino acid sequence: CASSQGTGSTGELFF.

The chain combines TRBV6-2 or TRBV6-3 with TRBJ1-5; perhaps TRBD1 as D (5 bases). This CDR3 has 12 residues. The germline V gene has CDR1 MNHEY and CDR2 SVGEGT. Deletions cut 2 bases from V and 6 bases from J, with 5 bases between. The CDR3 sequence: CASSYQGQPQHF. The CDR3 bases are TGTGCCAGCAGTTACCAGGGTCAGCCCCAGCATTTT.

The V and J genes are TRBV2 and TRBJ2-5; TRBD2 matches at 11 bases. The length of the CDR3 is 17 residues. The V gene's germline CDR1 is SNHLY and CDR2 FYNNEI. V gave up 2 bases and J gave up 2 bases; unmatched junction bases: 7. The CDR3 DNA reads as TGTGCCAGCAGTGAAAGAGGTTTAGCGGGAGGGCAAGAGACCCAGTACTTC. This translates into CASSERGLAGGQETQYF. The whole variable domain, remainder taken from reference TRBV2 and TRBJ2-5, is EPEVTQTPSHQVTQMGQEVILRCVPISNHLYFYWYRQILGQKVEFLVSFYNNEISEKSEIFDDQFSVERPDGSNFTLKIRSTKLEDSAMYFCASSERGLAGGQETQYFGPGTRLLVL.

In its sample, this clone was seen once. V usage is TRBV2 and J usage is TRBJ2-2; D unresolved. The CDR3 is made up of 13 amino acids. V lost 3 bases and J 4 bases, leaving 6 bases between the germline ends. Germline lookup yields CDR1 SNHLY and CDR2 FYNNEI. CDR3 DNA: TGTGCCAGCAGTGAGGAGTTCACCGGGGAGCTGTTTTTT. Its translation: CASSEEFTGELFF.

The chain carries TRBV7-2 and TRBJ1-3, with 9 bases identical to TRBD1. In germline, CDR1 is SGHTA, CDR2 FQGNSA. V gave up 1 base and J gave up 3 bases; unmatched junction bases: 1. This CDR3 is built from 15 residues. Here the CDR3 reads CASSLDRGLGNTIYF. CDR3 nucleotide sequence: TGTGCCAGCAGCTTAGACAGGGGGCTTGGAAACACCATATATTTT. Filled out from reference TRBV7-2 and TRBJ1-3, the complete variable domain reads GAGVSQSPSNKVTEKGKDVELRCDPISGHTALYWYRQSLGQGLEFLIYFQGNSAPDKSGLPSDRFSAERTGGSVSTLTIQRTQQEDSAVYLCASSLDRGLGNTIYFGEGSWLTVV.

The chain recombines TRBV5-4 with TRBJ2-5; D not certain. This CDR3 has 16 residues. Deletions cut 4 bases from V and 2 bases from J, with 18 bases between. The V gene's germline CDR1 is SGHNT and CDR2 YYREEE (reference sequence). Here the CDR3 reads CASSPSGARYQETQYF. CDR3 in DNA: TGTGCCAGCAGCCCAAGTGGAGCGAGATATCAAGAGACCCAGTACTTC.

The chain is built from TRBV19 and TRBJ2-7, with TRBD2 matching over 7 bases. V was pared by 2 bases and J by 2 bases, with 6 bases of the junction left unmatched. Germline V gives CDR1 LNHDA, CDR2 SQIVND (reference sequence). The CDR3 is 15 residues long. Here the CDR3 DNA reads TGTGCCAGTAGTATATCGCGAGCGGGAACCTACGAGCAGTACTTC. It encodes CASSISRAGTYEQYF.

The chain combines TRBV2 with TRBJ2-1; 7 nucleotides match TRBD1. V lost 6 bases to trimming and J lost 5 bases; unmatched junction nucleotides: 7. Germline V CDR1 and CDR2: SNHLY, FYNNEI. The CDR3 contains 14 residues. Here the CDR3 reads CASSARDRHNEQFF. The CDR3 bases are TGTGCCAGCAGCGCCCGGGACAGACACAATGAGCAGTTCTTC.

This clone has only one observation. This CDR3 is also generated by other DNA sequences in the sample. The chain combines TRBV12-3 or TRBV12-4 with TRBJ2-7, with D tentatively TRBD1 (7 bases). CDR3 size: 13 residues. Trimming took 5 bases from V and 3 from J, leaving 11 bases between them. The CDR3 DNA sequence: TGTGCCAGCAGTCGGGGGACAGTCTACGAGCAGTACTTC. This gives the protein CASSRGTVYEQYF.

The V and J genes are TRBV5-1 and TRBJ2-2; no clear D. V lost 0 bases and J 6 bases, leaving 12 bases between the germline ends. The CDR3 spans 15 residues. Germline V gene sequence: CDR1 SGHRS, CDR2 YFSETQ. CDR3 sequence: CASSLASSISGELFF. The CDR3 bases are TGCGCCAGCAGCTTGGCATCATCTATCTCCGGGGAGCTGTTTTTT.

This clone was seen a single time. The gene calls are TRBV7-9 and TRBJ2-5, with 8 positions matching TRBD2. The CDR3 is 16 residues long. The germline gives CDR1 SEHNR, CDR2 FQNEAQ (reference sequence). With V trimmed by 7 bases and J by 3 bases, 13 bases remained unmatched. CDR3 in amino acids: CASTARGGRPEETQYF. DNA for the CDR3: TGTGCCAGCACCGCCCGCGGGGGGAGACCCGAAGAGACCCAGTACTTC.